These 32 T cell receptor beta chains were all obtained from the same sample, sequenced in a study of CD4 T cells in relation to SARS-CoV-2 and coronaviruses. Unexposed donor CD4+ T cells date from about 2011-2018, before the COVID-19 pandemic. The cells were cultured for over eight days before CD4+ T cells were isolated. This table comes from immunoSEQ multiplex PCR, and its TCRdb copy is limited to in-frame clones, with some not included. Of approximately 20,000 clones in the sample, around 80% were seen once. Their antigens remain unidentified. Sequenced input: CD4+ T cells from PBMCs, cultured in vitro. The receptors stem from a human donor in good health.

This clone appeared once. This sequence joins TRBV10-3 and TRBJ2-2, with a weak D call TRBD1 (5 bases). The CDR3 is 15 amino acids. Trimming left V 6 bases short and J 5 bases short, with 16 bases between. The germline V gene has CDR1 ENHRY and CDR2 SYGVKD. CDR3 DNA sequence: TGTGCCATCAGAGGGGCGGATATTGTGACCGGGGAGCTGTTTTTT. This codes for CAIRGADIVTGELFF.

The CDR3 protein is CASSPGTGVEQYF. The CDR3 coding sequence is TGTGCCAGCAGCCCGGGGACAGGGGTCGAGCAGTACTTC. This chain joins TRBV7-9 and TRBJ2-7; the match to TRBD1 covers 10 bases. CDR1 SEHNR and CDR2 FQNEAQ come from the germline V gene (reference sequence). CDR3 length: 13 residues. Trimming cost V 5 bases and J 6 bases; bases outside gene matches: 4. Based on the CDR3 plus reference TRBV7-9 and TRBJ2-7, the full variable domain is DTGVSQNPRHKITKRGQNVTFRCDPISEHNRLYWYRQTLGQGPEFLTYFQNEAQLEKSRLLSDRFSAERPKGSFSTLEIQRTEQGDSAMYLCASSPGTGVEQYFGPGTRLTVT.

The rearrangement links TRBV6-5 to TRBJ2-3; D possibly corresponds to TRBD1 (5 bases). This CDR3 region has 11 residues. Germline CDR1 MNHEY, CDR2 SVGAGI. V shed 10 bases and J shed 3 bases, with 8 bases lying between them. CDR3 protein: CANRLTDTQYF. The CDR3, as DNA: TGTGCCAACAGGCTGACAGATACGCAGTATTTT.

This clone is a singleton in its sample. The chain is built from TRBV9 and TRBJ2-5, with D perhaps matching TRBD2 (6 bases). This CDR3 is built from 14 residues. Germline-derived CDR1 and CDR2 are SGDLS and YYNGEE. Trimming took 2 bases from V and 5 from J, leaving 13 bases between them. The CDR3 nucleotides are TGTGCCAGCAGCGTTAGTTCGGGGGTTGAGACCCAGTACTTC. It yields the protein CASSVSSGVETQYF. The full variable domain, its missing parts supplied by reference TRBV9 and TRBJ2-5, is DSGVTQTPKHLITATGQRVTLRCSPRSGDLSVYWYQQSLDQGLQFLIQYYNGEERAKGNILERFSAQQFPDLHSELNLSSLELGDSALYFCASSVSSGVETQYFGPGTRLLVL.

The CDR3 sequence: CASSSQGRRAYEQYF. CDR3 coding DNA: TGTGCCAGCAGTTCCCAGGGGCGGAGGGCCTACGAGCAGTACTTC. J is TRBJ2-7 and V is TRBV28, with D tentatively TRBD1 or TRBD2 (6 bases each). This CDR3 has 15 residues. Germline loops: CDR1 MDHEN, CDR2 SYDVKM. Trimming cost V 4 bases and J 2 bases, with 15 bases left between them.

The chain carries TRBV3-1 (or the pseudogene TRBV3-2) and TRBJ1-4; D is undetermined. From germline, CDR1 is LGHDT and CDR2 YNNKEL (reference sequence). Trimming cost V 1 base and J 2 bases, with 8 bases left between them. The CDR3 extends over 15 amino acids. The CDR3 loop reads CASSQGGATNEKLFF. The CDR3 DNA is TGTGCCAGCAGCCAAGGGGGAGCGACTAATGAAAAACTGTTTTTT.

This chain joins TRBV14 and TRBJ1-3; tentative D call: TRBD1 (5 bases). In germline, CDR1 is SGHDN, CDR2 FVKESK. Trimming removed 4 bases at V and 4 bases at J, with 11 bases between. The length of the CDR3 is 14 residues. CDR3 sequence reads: CASSLGGVGNTIYF. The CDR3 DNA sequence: TGTGCCAGCAGCCTCGGAGGGGTAGGAAACACCATATATTTT.

CDR3 in amino acids: CASSSRTSGSRYNEQFF. CDR3 DNA: TGTGCCAGCAGCTCACGGACTAGCGGGAGTCGCTACAATGAGCAGTTCTTC. The J gene is TRBJ2-1, the V gene TRBV7-9, with 13 bases lining up with TRBD2. This CDR3 has 17 residues. Per the germline V gene, CDR1 is SEHNR and CDR2 is FQNEAQ (reference sequence). The junction had 6 bases not matched to a gene; V was cut back by 4 bases and J by 3 bases.

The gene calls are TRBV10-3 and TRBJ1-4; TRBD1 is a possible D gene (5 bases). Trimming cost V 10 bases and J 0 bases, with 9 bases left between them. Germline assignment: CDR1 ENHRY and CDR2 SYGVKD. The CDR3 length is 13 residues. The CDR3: CATTTATNEKLFF. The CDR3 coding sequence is TGTGCCACCACGACAGCAACTAATGAAAAACTGTTTTTT.

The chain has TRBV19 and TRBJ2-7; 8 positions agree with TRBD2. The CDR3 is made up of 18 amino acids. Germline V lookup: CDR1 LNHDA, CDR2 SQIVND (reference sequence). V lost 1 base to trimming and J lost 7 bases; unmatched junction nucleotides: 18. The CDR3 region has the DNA TGTGCCAGTAGTATAGCCCCCCTCGGAGCGGGGGTACTGTCGGAGCAGTACTTC. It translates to CASSIAPLGAGVLSEQYF.

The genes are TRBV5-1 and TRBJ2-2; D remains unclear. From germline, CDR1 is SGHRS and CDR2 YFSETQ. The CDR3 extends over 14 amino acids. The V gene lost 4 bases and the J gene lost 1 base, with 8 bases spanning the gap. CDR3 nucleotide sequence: TGCGCCAGCAGCACGGGTGGGAACACCGGGGAGCTGTTTTTT. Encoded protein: CASSTGGNTGELFF. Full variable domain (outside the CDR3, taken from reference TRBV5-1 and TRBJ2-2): KAGVTQTPRYLIKTRGQQVTLSCSPISGHRSVSWYQQTPGQGLQFLFEYFSETQRNKGNFPGRFSGRQFSNSRSEMNVSTLELGDSALYLCASSTGGNTGELFFGEGSRLTVL.

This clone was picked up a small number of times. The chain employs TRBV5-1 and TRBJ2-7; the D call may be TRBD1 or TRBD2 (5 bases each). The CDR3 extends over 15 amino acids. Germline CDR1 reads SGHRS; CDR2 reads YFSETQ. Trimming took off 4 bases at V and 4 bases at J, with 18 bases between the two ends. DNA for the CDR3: TGCGCCAGCAGCACAGCCGGGACGCAGATTTACGAGCAGTACTTC. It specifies CASSTAGTQIYEQYF.

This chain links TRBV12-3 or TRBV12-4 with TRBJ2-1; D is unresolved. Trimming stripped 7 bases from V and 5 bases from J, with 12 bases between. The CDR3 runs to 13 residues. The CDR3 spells CASTSQGHNEQFF. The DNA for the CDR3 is TGTGCCAGCACGAGTCAAGGACACAATGAGCAGTTCTTC.

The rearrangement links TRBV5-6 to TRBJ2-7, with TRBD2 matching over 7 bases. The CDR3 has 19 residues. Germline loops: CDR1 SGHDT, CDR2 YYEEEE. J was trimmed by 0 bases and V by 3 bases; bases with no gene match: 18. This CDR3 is CASSSLSSGTHLSSYEQYF. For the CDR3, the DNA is TGTGCCAGCAGCTCCCTTTCGAGCGGGACTCACCTTTCCTCCTACGAGCAGTACTTC.

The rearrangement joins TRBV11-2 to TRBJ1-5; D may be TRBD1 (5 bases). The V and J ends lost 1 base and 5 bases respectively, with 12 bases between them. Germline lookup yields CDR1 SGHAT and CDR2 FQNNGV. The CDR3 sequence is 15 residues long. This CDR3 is CASSLGTGPHQPQHF. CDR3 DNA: TGTGCCAGCAGCTTAGGTACAGGACCCCATCAGCCCCAGCATTTT.

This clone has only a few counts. The CDR3 region is CASSPTGLGADTQYF. The CDR3 region has the DNA TGTGCCAGCAGCCCCACAGGACTAGGAGCAGATACGCAGTATTTT. The chain couples TRBV7-3 to TRBJ2-3, with 7 positions matching TRBD2. Germline V lookup: CDR1 SGHTA, CDR2 FQGTGA. The CDR3 is made up of 15 amino acids. V lost 5 bases to trimming and J lost 4 bases; unmatched junction nucleotides: 9.

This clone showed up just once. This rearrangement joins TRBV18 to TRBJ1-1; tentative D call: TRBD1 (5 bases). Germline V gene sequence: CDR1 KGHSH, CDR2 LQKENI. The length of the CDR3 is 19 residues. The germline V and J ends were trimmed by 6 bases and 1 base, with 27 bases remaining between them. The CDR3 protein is CASSRNERDPRQRNTEAFF. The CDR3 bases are TGTGCCAGCTCGCGAAACGAACGGGACCCCCGACAAAGGAACACTGAAGCTTTCTTT. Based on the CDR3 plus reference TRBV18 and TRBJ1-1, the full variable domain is NAGVMQNPRHLVRRRGQEARLRCSPMKGHSHVYWYRQLPEEGLKFMVYLQKENIIDESGMPKERFSAEFPKEGPSILRIQQVVRGDSAAYFCASSRNERDPRQRNTEAFFGQGTRLTVV.

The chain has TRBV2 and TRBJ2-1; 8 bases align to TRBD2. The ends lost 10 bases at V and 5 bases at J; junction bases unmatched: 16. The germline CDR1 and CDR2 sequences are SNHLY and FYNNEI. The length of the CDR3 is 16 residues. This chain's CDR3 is CATLNIAGTGDNEQFF. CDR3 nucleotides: TGTGCCACCTTAAATATAGCGGGGACGGGGGACAATGAGCAGTTCTTC. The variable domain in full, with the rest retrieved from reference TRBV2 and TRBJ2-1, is EPEVTQTPSHQVTQMGQEVILRCVPISNHLYFYWYRQILGQKVEFLVSFYNNEISEKSEIFDDQFSVERPDGSNFTLKIRSTKLEDSAMYFCATLNIAGTGDNEQFFGPGTRLTVL.

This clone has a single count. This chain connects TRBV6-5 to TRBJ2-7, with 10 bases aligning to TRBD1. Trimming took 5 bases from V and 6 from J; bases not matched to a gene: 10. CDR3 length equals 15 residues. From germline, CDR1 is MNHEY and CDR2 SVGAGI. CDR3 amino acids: CASSKPGQGSVEQYF. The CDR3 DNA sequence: TGTGCCAGCAGTAAACCGGGACAGGGGAGTGTCGAGCAGTACTTC.

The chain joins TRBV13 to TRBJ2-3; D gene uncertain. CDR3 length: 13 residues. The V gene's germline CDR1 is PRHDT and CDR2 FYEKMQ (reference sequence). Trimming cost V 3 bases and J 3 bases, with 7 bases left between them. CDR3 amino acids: CASSLGSTDTQYF. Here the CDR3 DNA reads TGTGCCAGCAGCTTGGGGTCGACAGATACGCAGTATTTT.

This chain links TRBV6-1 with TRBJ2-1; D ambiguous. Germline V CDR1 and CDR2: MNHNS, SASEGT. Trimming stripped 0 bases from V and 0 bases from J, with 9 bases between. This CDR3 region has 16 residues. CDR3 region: CASSEAWKSSYNEQFF. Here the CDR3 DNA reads TGTGCCAGCAGTGAAGCGTGGAAGAGCTCCTACAATGAGCAGTTCTTC.

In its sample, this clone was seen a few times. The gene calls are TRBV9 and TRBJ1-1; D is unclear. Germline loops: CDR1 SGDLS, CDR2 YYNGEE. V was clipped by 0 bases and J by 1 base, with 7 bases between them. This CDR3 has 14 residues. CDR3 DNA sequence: TGTGCCAGCAGCGTAGGACCAGAGAACACTGAAGCTTTCTTT. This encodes CASSVGPENTEAFF.

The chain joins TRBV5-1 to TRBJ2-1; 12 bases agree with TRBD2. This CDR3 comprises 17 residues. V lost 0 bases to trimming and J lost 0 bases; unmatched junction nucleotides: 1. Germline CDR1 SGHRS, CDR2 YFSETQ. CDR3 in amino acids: CASSLGTSGVSYNEQFF. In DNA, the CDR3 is TGCGCCAGCAGCTTGGGGACTAGCGGGGTCTCCTACAATGAGCAGTTCTTC. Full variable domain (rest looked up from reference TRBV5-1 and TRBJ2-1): KAGVTQTPRYLIKTRGQQVTLSCSPISGHRSVSWYQQTPGQGLQFLFEYFSETQRNKGNFPGRFSGRQFSNSRSEMNVSTLELGDSALYLCASSLGTSGVSYNEQFFGPGTRLTVL.

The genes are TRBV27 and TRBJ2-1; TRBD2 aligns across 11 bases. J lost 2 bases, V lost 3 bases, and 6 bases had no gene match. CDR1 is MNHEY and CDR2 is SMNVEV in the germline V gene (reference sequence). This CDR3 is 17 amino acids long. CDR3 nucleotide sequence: TGTGCCAGCAGTTTCTCGGTTAGCGGGGGGGCCTACAATGAGCAGTTCTTC. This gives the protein CASSFSVSGGAYNEQFF.

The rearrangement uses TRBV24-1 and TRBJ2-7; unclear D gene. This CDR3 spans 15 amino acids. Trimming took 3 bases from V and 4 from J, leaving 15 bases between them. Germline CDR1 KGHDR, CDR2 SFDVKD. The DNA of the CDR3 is TGTGCCACCAGTGATCCGGGCCGAAACTCTTACGAGCAGTACTTC. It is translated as CATSDPGRNSYEQYF.

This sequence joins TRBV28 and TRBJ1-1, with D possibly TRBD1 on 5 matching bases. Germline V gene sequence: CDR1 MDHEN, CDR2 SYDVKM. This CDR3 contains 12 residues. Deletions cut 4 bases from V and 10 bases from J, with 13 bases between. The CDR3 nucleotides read TGTGCCAGCAGTTCACAGGTTGTTGGAGCTTTCTTT. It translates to CASSSQVVGAFF.

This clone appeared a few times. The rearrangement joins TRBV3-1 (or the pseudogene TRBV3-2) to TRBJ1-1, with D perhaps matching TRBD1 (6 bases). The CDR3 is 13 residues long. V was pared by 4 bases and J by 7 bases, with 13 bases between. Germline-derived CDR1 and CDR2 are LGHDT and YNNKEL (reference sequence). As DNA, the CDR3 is TGTGCCAGCAGCCTAAGTGGGGGCGGTGAAGCTTTCTTT. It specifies CASSLSGGGEAFF.

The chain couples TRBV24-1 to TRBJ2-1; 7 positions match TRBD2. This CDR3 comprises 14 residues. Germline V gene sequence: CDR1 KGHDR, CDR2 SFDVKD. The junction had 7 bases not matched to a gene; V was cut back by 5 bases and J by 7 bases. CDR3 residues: CATSAGLAVNEQFF. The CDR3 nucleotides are TGTGCCACCAGTGCCGGGCTAGCGGTGAATGAGCAGTTCTTC.

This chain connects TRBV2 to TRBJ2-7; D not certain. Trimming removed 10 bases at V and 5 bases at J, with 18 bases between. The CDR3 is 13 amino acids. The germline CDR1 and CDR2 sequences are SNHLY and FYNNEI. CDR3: CATVGMGSHEQYF. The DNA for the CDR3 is TGTGCCACCGTCGGTATGGGTTCCCACGAGCAGTACTTC. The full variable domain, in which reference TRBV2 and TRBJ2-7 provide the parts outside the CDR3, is EPEVTQTPSHQVTQMGQEVILRCVPISNHLYFYWYRQILGQKVEFLVSFYNNEISEKSEIFDDQFSVERPDGSNFTLKIRSTKLEDSAMYFCATVGMGSHEQYFGPGTRLTVT.

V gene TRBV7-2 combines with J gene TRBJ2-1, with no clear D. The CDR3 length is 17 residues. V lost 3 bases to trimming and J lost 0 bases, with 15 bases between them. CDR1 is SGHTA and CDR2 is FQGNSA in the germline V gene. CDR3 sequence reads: CASSFPAYFSSYNEQFF. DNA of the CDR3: TGTGCCAGCAGCTTCCCGGCCTACTTTAGCTCCTACAATGAGCAGTTCTTC.

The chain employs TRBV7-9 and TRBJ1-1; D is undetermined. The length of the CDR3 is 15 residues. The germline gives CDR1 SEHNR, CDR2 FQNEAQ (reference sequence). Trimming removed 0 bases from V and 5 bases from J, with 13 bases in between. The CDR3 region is CASSLARGSSTEAFF. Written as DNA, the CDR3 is TGTGCCAGCAGCTTAGCGCGAGGGAGCTCGACTGAAGCTTTCTTT. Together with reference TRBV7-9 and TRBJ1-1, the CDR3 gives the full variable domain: DTGVSQNPRHKITKRGQNVTFRCDPISEHNRLYWYRQTLGQGPEFLTYFQNEAQLEKSRLLSDRFSAERPKGSFSTLEIQRTEQGDSAMYLCASSLARGSSTEAFFGQGTRLTVV.

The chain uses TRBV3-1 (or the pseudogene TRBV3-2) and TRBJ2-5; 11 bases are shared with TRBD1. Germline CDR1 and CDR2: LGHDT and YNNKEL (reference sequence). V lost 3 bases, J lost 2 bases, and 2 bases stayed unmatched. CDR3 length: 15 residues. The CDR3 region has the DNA TGTGCCAGCAGCCACAGGGACAGGGGGCAAGAGACCCAGTACTTC. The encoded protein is CASSHRDRGQETQYF.